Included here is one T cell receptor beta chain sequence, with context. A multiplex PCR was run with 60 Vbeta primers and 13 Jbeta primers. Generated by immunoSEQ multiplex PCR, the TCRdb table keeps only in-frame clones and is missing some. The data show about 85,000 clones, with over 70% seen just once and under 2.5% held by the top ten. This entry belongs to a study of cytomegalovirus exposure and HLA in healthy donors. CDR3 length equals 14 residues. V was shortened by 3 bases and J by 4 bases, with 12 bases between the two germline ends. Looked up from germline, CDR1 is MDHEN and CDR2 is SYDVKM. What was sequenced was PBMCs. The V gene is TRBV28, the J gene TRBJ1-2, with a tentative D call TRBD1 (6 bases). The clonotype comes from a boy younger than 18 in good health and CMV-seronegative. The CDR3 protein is CASSFRGTIYGYTF. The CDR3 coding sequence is TGTGCCAGCAGTTTTAGGGGGACTATCTATGGCTACACCTTC.